This T cell receptor beta chain was profiled in a study of Ad26.COV2.S vaccination and SARS-CoV-2 variants. About the study: Ad26.COV2.S given intramuscularly, once or twice 56 days apart. General study points: Those who received vaccine or placebo ended up with similar non-spike TCR breadth. Reported findings describe substantial breadth in spike-specific CD8+ and CD4+ T cell responses following vaccination.

Treatment specified: around 19 received Ad26.COV2.S at low or high dose, single or two shots; 5 received placebo; per-sample allocation not given. The investigators took samples on day 63 after the first vaccine or placebo injection. At a Boston site, the person donating was an adult of 18-55 years. Only in-frame clones appear in the TCRdb table, and some are missing; sequencing was by immunoSEQ multiplex PCR. The sample carries about 320,000 clones, approximately 80% recorded once. In regard to this clone: Its antigen is unidentified.

Sample: peripheral blood, taken in a trial of Ad26.COV2.S vaccine versus placebo. The TCR comes from a person aged 18-60 years who received the Ad26.COV2.S COVID-19 vaccine or a placebo.

CDR3 nucleotides: TGTGCCAGCAGCGTAGGGTCATTTTCCTACAATGAGCAGTTCTTC. Translating gives CASSVGSFSYNEQFF. V usage is TRBV9 and J usage is TRBJ2-1; D unclear. Trimming removed 0 bases at V and 1 base at J, with 8 bases between. The CDR3 contains 15 residues. Germline V gives CDR1 SGDLS, CDR2 YYNGEE.